This T cell receptor beta chain was identified in a study of T cell clones after liver transplantation. Study summary: A pre-transplant mixed lymphocyte reaction with TCRbeta sequencing defined graft-donor-reactive clones followed in post-transplant blood.

This CDR3 is 14 amino acids long. Trimming took 0 bases from V and 2 from J, leaving 7 bases between them. The germline V gene encodes CDR1 SGHAT and CDR2 FQNNGV. Sorting of unstimulated PBMCs yielded separate CD3+CD4+ and CD3+CD8+ fractions. TCRdb's table, derived via immunoSEQ multiplex PCR, lists solely in-frame clones and lacks some. This repertoire shows tens of thousands of clones, nearly 85% found once; its top ten account for approximately 0.43%. The chain uses TRBV11-2 and TRBJ2-5, with a possible D match to TRBD2 (5 bases). This sequence was found in a human patient who received a liver transplant. A share of the T cells may be of graft donor origin. Sequencing was performed on CD4+ T cells from blood, taken 45 to 47 months after liver transplant. CDR3 bases: TGTGCCAGCAGCTTAGAGTGGACTCAAGAGACCCAGTACTTC. Protein: CASSLEWTQETQYF.